This is a list of T cell receptor beta chains from one sample in a study of T cell repertoires in cytomegalovirus infection. MiXCR, run by TCRdb on the reads, gives a single entry per CDR3 protein. The sample contains nearly 700,000 distinct CDR3 sequences, approximately 33% of which appear only once. Their target antigens are unknown. The material sequenced was cultured PBMCs, taken from culture after CMV antigen stimulation. The receptors here all came from a human donor in good health (CMV status not recorded). Some clones in this sample may be carry-over from other donors' samples. The CDR3 runs from the conserved cysteine through the conserved F or W. A D gene is named only where the DNA matches it firmly. Some rows mark clone size as missing; the rest say once, few, many or name a class of expanded clone.

d_gene	abundance	v_gene	j_gene	CDR3nt	CDR3aa
.	many	TRBV7-8	TRBJ1-5	TGTGCCAGCAGCTTAAGGGTGTTGCAGCCCCAGCATTTT	CASSLRVLQPQHF
.	few	TRBV7-9	TRBJ1-1	TGTGCCAGCAGCTACCAGAGTCTCCGGGACAAATTT	CASSYQSLRDKF
TRBD2	once	TRBV7-2	TRBJ2-7	TGTGCCAGCCCCATTAGAGGGACTAGCGGGAAGGCCGAGCAGTACTTC	CASPIRGTSGKAEQYF
.	many	TRBV7-2	TRBJ1-6	TGTGCCAGCAGCTTAGAGGCCAGTGCTTCACCCCTCCACTTT	CASSLEASASPLHF
TRBD1	.	TRBV2	TRBJ2-5	TGTGCCAGCACCTTGGACAGGCCAACTTCCACAGAGACCCAGTACTTC	CASTLDRPTSTETQYF
.	few	TRBV7-2	TRBJ2-5	TGTGCCAGCAGCTCAACCCCCCGGGACTGGGGTGGCGGCCAGTACTTC	CASSSTPRDWGGGQYF
.	.	TRBV7-8	TRBJ2-3	TGTGCCAGCAGCCCTGGTAGAACAATCCCCGGTACGCAGTATTTT	CASSPGRTIPGTQYF
TRBD1	few	TRBV10-3	TRBJ2-3	TGTGCCATCAGTCCAGGGGGCGCAGATACGCAGTATTTT	CAISPGGADTQYF
TRBD1	.	TRBV28	TRBJ2-5	TGTGCCAGCAGCCCCTGGACAGGACCCTCTCGCCAAGAGACCCAGTACTTC	CASSPWTGPSRQETQYF
.	few	TRBV12-3/TRBV12-4	TRBJ1-6	TGTGCCAGCAGTACCAGCGATTCACCCCTCCACTTT	CASSTSDSPLHF
TRBD2	few	TRBV7-6	TRBJ2-7	TGTGCCAGCAGCTTAGCAGCGGGAGTGAGCGAGCAGTACTTC	CASSLAAGVSEQYF
.	few	TRBV29-1	TRBJ2-5	TGCAGCGCTAGACCCTCCGAGACCCAGTACTTC	CSARPSETQYF
.	few	TRBV7-9	TRBJ1-4	TGTGCCAGCAGCCCCGGGGACATTAGGAGAGACAATGAAAAACTGTTTTTT	CASSPGDIRRDNEKLFF
.	.	TRBV5-1	TRBJ2-1	TGCGCCAGCAGCGACGGACTACCCTCCTACAATGAGCAGTTCTTC	CASSDGLPSYNEQFF
.	many	TRBV7-6	TRBJ2-1	TGTGCCAGCAGCCTGGGGGGCTTCTCCTACAATGAGCAGTTCTTC	CASSLGGFSYNEQFF
TRBD1	many	TRBV7-9	TRBJ2-5	TGTGCCAGCAGCTGGACAGGCCCCGGGGAGACCCAGTACTTC	CASSWTGPGETQYF
.	many	TRBV7-2	TRBJ2-3	TGTGCCAGCAGCTTAGCCCAGGGAGGCGCAGATACGCAGTATTTT	CASSLAQGGADTQYF
.	.	TRBV12-3/TRBV12-4	TRBJ2-3	TGTGCCAGCAGTTCCACTAGCCCCGGGGCAGATACGCAGTATTTT	CASSSTSPGADTQYF
.	.	TRBV9	TRBJ1-1	TGTGCCAGCAGCGGGGTGAGGGGAACGGCTGAAGCTTTCTTT	CASSGVRGTAEAFF
.	few	TRBV20-1	TRBJ1-6	TGCAGTGCCCTTCCGGGGGGTGATTCACCCCTCCACTTT	CSALPGGDSPLHF
.	many	TRBV7-6	TRBJ1-1	TGTGCCAGCAGCCTCCAGTCGGGAGGCTTTATGAACACTGAAGCTTTCTTT	CASSLQSGGFMNTEAFF
TRBD1	many	TRBV7-2	TRBJ2-5	TGTGCCAGCAGCTTAGGTGCAGGGGGCGACCAAGAGACCCAGTACTTC	CASSLGAGGDQETQYF
TRBD1	.	TRBV4-3	TRBJ1-1	TGCGCCAGCAGCCAAGATCATCGACAGGGTTGGACTGAAGCTTTCTTT	CASSQDHRQGWTEAFF
TRBD2	.	TRBV4-1	TRBJ2-1	TGCGCCAGCAGCCGCCCCTTAATAGCGGGAAATGAGCAGTTCTTC	CASSRPLIAGNEQFF
TRBD1	.	TRBV15	TRBJ1-2	TGTGCCACCAGCAGAGGGGGACAGGGGGCCTTTCGGGATGGCTACACCTTC	CATSRGGQGAFRDGYTF
TRBD1	.	TRBV18	TRBJ2-7	TGTGCCAGCTCACCCGGGACAGGGCCCGAGCAGTACTTC	CASSPGTGPEQYF
.	many	TRBV7-2	TRBJ2-7	TGTGCCAGCAGCTTCGTGCAGGGAACCTACGAGCAGTACTTC	CASSFVQGTYEQYF
.	many	TRBV7-2	TRBJ2-7	TGTGCCAGCAGCTACCGGGGGACAGCGGATTACGAGCAGTACTTC	CASSYRGTADYEQYF
.	few	TRBV19	TRBJ2-5	TGTGCCAGTAGTATCGGGGGGCCTGGGGAGACCCAGTACTTC	CASSIGGPGETQYF
.	.	TRBV11-3	TRBJ2-5	TGTGCCAGCAGCCACGACACCAAAGAGACCCAGTACTTC	CASSHDTKETQYF
.	.	TRBV5-1	TRBJ2-5	TGCGCCAGCAGCCGCGGGGCCGGGGAAAGAGAGACCCAGTACTTC	CASSRGAGERETQYF
TRBD2	few	TRBV6-1	TRBJ2-1	TGTGCCAGCAGTGAACACCCGGGGGGGTACAATGAGCAGTTCTTC	CASSEHPGGYNEQFF
.	.	TRBV7-6	TRBJ2-3	TGTGCCAGCGGCGAGGGAGTCCCACCGACAGATACGCAGTATTTT	CASGEGVPPTDTQYF
.	once	TRBV5-5	TRBJ1-5	TGTGCCAGCAGCCGTACGCAGAATCAGCCCCAGCATTTT	CASSRTQNQPQHF
.	.	TRBV7-3	TRBJ2-7	TGTGCCAGCAGCTTAGCTGCGCCAGGTGCCTACGAGCAGTACTTC	CASSLAAPGAYEQYF
TRBD2	few	TRBV6-1	TRBJ2-5	TGTGCCAGCAGTGAAAATTTTAGCGGGAGGGCCGTTTTCGAGACCCAGTACTTC	CASSENFSGRAVFETQYF
.	many	TRBV7-2	TRBJ2-7	TGTGCCAGCAGCATGGACGGGGCCGAGCAGTACTTC	CASSMDGAEQYF
.	few	TRBV4-1	TRBJ2-3	TGCGCCAGCAGCAATAAGCCTTGGCTTACGCGAACAGATACGCAGTATTTT	CASSNKPWLTRTDTQYF
.	.	TRBV6-2/TRBV6-3	TRBJ2-7	TGTGCCAGCAGTTACCCGGGGAGTACTTCCTACGAGCAGTACTTC	CASSYPGSTSYEQYF
.	.	TRBV20-1	TRBJ2-4	TGCAGTGTTGAGGGAGGTTCCAAAAACATTCAGTACTTC	CSVEGGSKNIQYF
.	few	TRBV5-6	TRBJ1-5	TGTGCCAGCAGCTTGCGGCATCAGCCCCAGCATTTT	CASSLRHQPQHF
.	.	TRBV10-3	TRBJ2-3	TGTGCCATCAGAAGAAGCAGGGGAAATCCAGATACGCAGTATTTT	CAIRRSRGNPDTQYF
.	few	TRBV19	TRBJ2-1	TGTGCCAGTAGCGGGAGCGCCCCTGGGCGGAAGCAGTTCTTC	CASSGSAPGRKQFF
.	.	TRBV12-3/TRBV12-4	TRBJ2-7	TGTGCCAGCAGCACCGGGACACACGAGCAGTACTTC	CASSTGTHEQYF
TRBD2	.	TRBV20-1	TRBJ2-5	TGCAGTGCTAGGATGGGGGGGGGAGAGACCCAGTACTTC	CSARMGGGETQYF
TRBD1	few	TRBV11-2	TRBJ1-1	TGTGCCAGCGTGACAGGGGCCGCGTACACTGAAGCTTTCTTT	CASVTGAAYTEAFF
.	few	TRBV2	TRBJ2-5	TGTGCCAGCAGTGAAGCGGATCTGGTGGCAACATCTAGCGTTCAAGAGACCCAGTACTTC	CASSEADLVATSSVQETQYF
TRBD1	.	TRBV27	TRBJ1-3	TGTGCCAGCAGGCGGGGAGGGGGCCTGGCTGGAAACACCATATATTTT	CASRRGGGLAGNTIYF
.	few	TRBV4-1	TRBJ2-5	TGCGCCAGCAGCCATAAAGCGGTGGGGGGGACCCAGTACTTC	CASSHKAVGGTQYF
.	many	TRBV7-2	TRBJ2-5	TGTGCCAGCAGCTTAGGCGCGATTAGGTCCGGGGGAGAGACCCAGTACTTC	CASSLGAIRSGGETQYF
.	.	TRBV6-2/TRBV6-3	TRBJ2-3	TGTGCCAGCAGTACCCTGGGAAATACGCAGTATTTT	CASSTLGNTQYF
.	few	TRBV4-1	TRBJ2-5	TGCGCCAGCAGCCAGTTGACGGCAGCCCAAGAGACCCAGTACTTC	CASSQLTAAQETQYF
.	few	TRBV9	TRBJ1-5	TGTGCCAGCAGCCCCGATCCGGATCAGCCCCAGCATTTT	CASSPDPDQPQHF
TRBD2	few	TRBV2	TRBJ2-3	TGTGCCAGCAACCTACTAGCGGGGGAGGGCACAGATACGCAGTATTTT	CASNLLAGEGTDTQYF
.	.	TRBV7-2	TRBJ1-6	TGTGCCAGCAGCCTACGGGGGGTAGGTTCTAATTCACCCCTCCACTTT	CASSLRGVGSNSPLHF
.	many	TRBV7-9	TRBJ2-2	TGTGCCAGCAGCCAGACGGGACGGGTCACCGGGGAGCTGTTTTTT	CASSQTGRVTGELFF
TRBD2	many	TRBV7-2	TRBJ2-5	TGTGCCAGCAGCTTAGTAAGGTCGGGGCGGGGGTACCAAGAGACCCAGTACTTC	CASSLVRSGRGYQETQYF
.	many	TRBV7-8	TRBJ1-5	TGTGCCAGCAGCTTAATAACAAGTAGCAATCAGCCCCAGCATTTT	CASSLITSSNQPQHF
.	few	TRBV14	TRBJ2-7	TGTGCCAGCAGCCAAGCTGGTAGGAGGTACGAGCAGTACTTC	CASSQAGRRYEQYF
.	.	TRBV15	TRBJ1-1	TGTGCCACCAGCCTCAGGGACACCGAAGCTTTCTTT	CATSLRDTEAFF